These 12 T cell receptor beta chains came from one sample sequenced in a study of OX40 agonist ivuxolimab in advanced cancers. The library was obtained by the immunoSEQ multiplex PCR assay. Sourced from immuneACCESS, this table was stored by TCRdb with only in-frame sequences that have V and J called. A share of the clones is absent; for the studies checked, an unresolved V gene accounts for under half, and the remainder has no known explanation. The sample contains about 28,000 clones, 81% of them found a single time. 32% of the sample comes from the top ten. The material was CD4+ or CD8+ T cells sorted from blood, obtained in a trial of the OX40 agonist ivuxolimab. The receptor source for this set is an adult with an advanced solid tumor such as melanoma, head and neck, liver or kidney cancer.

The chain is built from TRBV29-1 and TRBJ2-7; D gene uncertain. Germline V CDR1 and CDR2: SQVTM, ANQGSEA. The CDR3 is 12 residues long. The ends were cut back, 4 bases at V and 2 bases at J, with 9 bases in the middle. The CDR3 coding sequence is TGCAGCGTTGGAAAGGATGCCTACGAGCAGTACTTC. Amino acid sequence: CSVGKDAYEQYF.

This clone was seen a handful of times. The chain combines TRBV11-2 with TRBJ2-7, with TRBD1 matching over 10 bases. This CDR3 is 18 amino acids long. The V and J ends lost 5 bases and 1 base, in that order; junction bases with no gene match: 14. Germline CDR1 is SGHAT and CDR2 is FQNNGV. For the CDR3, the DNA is TGTGCCAGCAGCCCCGGAGGGGAGGGACAGGGGTTTTCCTACGAGCAGTACTTC. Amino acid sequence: CASSPGGEGQGFSYEQYF.

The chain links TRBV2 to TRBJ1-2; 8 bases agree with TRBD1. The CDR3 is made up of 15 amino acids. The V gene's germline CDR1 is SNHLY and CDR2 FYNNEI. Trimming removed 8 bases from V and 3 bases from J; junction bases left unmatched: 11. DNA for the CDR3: TGTGCCAGCTTGGGACAGGTGGGAAGTTACTATGGCTACACCTTC. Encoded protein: CASLGQVGSYYGYTF.

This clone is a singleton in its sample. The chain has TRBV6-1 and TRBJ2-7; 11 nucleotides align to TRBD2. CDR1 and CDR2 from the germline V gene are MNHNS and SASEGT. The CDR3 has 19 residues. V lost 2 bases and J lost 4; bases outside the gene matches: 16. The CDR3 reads CASSESSKYLLAGGYEQYF. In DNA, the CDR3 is TGTGCCAGCAGTGAATCCTCAAAATACCTTCTAGCGGGAGGTTACGAGCAGTACTTC.

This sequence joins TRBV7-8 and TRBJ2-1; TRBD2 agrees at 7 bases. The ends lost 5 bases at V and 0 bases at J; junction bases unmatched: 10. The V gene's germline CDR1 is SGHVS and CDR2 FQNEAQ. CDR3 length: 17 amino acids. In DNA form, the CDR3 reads TGTGCCAGCAGCCCCCTGGGGCGGGAGTCCTCCTACAATGAGCAGTTCTTC. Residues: CASSPLGRESSYNEQFF.

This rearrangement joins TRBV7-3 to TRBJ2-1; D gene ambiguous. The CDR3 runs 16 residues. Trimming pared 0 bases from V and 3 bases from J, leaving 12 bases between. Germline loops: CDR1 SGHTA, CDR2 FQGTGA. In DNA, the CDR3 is TGTGCCAGCAGCTTAACGTCCGGGCCGGACTACAATGAGCAGTTCTTC. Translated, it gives CASSLTSGPDYNEQFF.

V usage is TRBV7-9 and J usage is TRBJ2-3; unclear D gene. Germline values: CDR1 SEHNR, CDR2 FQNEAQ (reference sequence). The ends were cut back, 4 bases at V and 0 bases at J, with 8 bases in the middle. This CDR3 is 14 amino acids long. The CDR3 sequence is CASSWTASTDTQYF. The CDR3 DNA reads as TGTGCCAGCAGCTGGACGGCTAGCACAGATACGCAGTATTTT.

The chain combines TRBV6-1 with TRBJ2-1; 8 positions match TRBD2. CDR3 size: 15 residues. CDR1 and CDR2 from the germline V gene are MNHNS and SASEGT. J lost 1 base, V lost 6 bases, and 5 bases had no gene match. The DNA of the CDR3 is TGTGCCAGCAGCTTTGTAGCGGGATCCTACAATGAGCAGTTCTTC. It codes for CASSFVAGSYNEQFF.

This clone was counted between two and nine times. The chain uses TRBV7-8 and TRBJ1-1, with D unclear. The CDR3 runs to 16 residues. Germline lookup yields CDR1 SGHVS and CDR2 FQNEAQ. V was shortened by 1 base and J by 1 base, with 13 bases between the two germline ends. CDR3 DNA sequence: TGTGCCAGCAGCTTAGTATACGGGGATTGGAACACTGAAGCTTTCTTT. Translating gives CASSLVYGDWNTEAFF.

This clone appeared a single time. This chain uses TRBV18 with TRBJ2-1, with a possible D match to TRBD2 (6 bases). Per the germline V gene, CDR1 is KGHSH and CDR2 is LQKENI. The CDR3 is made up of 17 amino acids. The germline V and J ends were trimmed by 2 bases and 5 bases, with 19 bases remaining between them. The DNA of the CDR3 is TGTGCCAGCTCACCAGCGCCTCCAATATGGAGGGACAATGAGCAGTTCTTC. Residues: CASSPAPPIWRDNEQFF.

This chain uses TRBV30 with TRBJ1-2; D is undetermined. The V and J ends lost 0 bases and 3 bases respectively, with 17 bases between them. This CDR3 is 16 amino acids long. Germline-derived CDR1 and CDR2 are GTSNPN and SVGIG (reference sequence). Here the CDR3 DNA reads TGTGCCTGGAGTGTACTACGTCCTGTGGGATACTATGGCTACACCTTC. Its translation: CAWSVLRPVGYYGYTF.

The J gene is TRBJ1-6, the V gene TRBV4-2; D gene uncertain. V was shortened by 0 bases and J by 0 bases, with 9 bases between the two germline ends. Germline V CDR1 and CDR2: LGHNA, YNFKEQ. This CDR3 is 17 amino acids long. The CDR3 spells CASSQDSQSSYNSPLHF. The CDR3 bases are TGTGCCAGCAGCCAAGACAGTCAGAGCTCCTATAATTCACCCCTCCACTTT.